This TCR beta chain originates from a study of breast tumors, draining lymph nodes, adjacent tissues. CDR1 and CDR2 (germline): SGHRS, YFSETQ. Trimming pared 4 bases from V and 0 bases from J, leaving 16 bases between. This CDR3 is 16 amino acids long. The lymph nodes were axillary draining lymph nodes from breast cancer patients. This clonotype has at least ten counts. The antigen is unknown. General study findings and limits: Luminal-like breast cancer showed significantly greater tumor-nontumor repertoire similarity than basal-like breast cancer did. Data only fit, rather than demonstrated, lymph node origin of most tumor T cells. Compared with lymph nodes, tumors were less diverse; compared with nontumor tissue, more. Data fit most tumor T cells coming from lymph node, expanding in tumor.

TCRdb passed the multiplex PCR reads through MiXCR, listing each CDR3 protein once. Of 90,000 to 120,000 distinct CDR3 sequences detected, about 20% appear once; the ten largest clones hold under 1.5%. Source material: axillary lymph node tissue. The rearrangement uses TRBV5-1 and TRBJ1-2; TRBD1 might be the D (6 bases). The TCR comes from a female donor with breast cancer. Some clones in this sample may be carry-over from other donors' samples. CDR3 sequence: CASSPGQLEANYGYTF. CDR3 DNA sequence: TGCGCCAGCAGCCCTGGACAGTTGGAAGCTAACTATGGCTACACCTTC.